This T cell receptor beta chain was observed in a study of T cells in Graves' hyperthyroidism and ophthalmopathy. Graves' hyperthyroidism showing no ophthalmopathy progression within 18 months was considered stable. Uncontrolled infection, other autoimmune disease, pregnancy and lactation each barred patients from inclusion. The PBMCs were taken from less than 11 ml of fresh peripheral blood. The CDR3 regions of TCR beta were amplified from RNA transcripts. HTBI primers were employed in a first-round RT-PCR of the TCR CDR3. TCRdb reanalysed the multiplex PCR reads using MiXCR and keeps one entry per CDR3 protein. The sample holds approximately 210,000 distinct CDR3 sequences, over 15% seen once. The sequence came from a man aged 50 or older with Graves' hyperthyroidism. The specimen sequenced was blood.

CDR3 DNA: TGTGCCAGCACCCCAGGGGTCAGTTATACGCAGTATTTT. It yields the protein CASTPGVSYTQYF. The chain recombines TRBV11-2 with TRBJ2-3; a possible D gene is TRBD1 (6 bases). Germline CDR1 and CDR2: SGHAT and FQNNGV. Trimming took off 7 bases at V and 7 bases at J, with 15 bases between the two ends. The CDR3 is 13 amino acids.